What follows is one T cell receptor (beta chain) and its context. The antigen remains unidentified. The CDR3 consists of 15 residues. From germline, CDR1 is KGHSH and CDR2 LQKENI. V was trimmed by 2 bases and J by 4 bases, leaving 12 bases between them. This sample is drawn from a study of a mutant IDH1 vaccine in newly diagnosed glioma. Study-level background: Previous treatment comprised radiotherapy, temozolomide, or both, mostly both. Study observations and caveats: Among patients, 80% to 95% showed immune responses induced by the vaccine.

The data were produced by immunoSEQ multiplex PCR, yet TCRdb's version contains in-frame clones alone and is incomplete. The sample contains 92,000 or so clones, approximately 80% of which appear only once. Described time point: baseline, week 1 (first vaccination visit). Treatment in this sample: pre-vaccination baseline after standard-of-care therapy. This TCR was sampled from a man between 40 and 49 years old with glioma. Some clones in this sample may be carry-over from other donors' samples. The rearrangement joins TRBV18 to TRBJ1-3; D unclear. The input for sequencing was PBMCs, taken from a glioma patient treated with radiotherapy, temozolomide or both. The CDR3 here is CASSPYPDPGNTIYF. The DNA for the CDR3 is TGTGCCAGCTCACCATACCCCGACCCCGGAAACACCATATATTTT. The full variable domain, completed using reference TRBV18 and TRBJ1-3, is NAGVMQNPRHLVRRRGQEARLRCSPMKGHSHVYWYRQLPEEGLKFMVYLQKENIIDESGMPKERFSAEFPKEGPSILRIQQVVRGDSAAYFCASSPYPDPGNTIYFGEGSWLTVV.